This T cell receptor beta chain was sequenced in a study of T cell responses to AZD1222 COVID-19 vaccine. The assay was immunoSEQ multiplex PCR, and TCRdb's table has in-frame clones only and misses some. The sample shows over 150,000 clones, roughly 92% of them seen only once. Points on this clone: Its matching antigen is unknown.

Study results and caveats: Just a handful of AZD1222 recipients tested seropositive at baseline.

The CDR3 consists of 15 residues. Trimming took 1 base from V and 5 from J; bases not matched to a gene: 6. Germline V gene data show CDR1 as LGHNA and CDR2 as YSLEER. The sample in question was peripheral blood, obtained on day 0 of AZD1222 vaccination. The sequence derives from an adult in good health. The chain joins TRBV4-3 to TRBJ2-3; TRBD1 agrees at 7 bases. DNA for the CDR3: TGCGCCAGCAGCCAAGGACAGGGTCACGTAGATACGCAGTATTTT. Its protein product is CASSQGQGHVDTQYF.